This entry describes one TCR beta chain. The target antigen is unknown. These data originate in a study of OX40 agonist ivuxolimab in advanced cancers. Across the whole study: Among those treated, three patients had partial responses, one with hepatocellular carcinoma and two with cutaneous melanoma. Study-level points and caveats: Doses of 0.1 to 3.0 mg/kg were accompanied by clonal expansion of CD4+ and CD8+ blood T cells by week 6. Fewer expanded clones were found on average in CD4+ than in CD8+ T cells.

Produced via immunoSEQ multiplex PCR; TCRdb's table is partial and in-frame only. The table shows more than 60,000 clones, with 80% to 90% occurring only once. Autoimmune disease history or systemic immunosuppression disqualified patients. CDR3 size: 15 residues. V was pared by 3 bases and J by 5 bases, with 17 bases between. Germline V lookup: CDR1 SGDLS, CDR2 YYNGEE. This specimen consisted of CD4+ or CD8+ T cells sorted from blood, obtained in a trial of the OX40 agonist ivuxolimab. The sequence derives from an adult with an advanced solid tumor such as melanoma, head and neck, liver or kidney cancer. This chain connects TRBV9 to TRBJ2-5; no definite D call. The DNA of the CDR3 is TGTGCCAGCAGCGCACCCCAAGGGAAGAGCGAGACCCAGTACTTC. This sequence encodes CASSAPQGKSETQYF. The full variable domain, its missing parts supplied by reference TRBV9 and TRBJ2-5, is DSGVTQTPKHLITATGQRVTLRCSPRSGDLSVYWYQQSLDQGLQFLIQYYNGEERAKGNILERFSAQQFPDLHSELNLSSLELGDSALYFCASSAPQGKSETQYFGPGTRLLVL.